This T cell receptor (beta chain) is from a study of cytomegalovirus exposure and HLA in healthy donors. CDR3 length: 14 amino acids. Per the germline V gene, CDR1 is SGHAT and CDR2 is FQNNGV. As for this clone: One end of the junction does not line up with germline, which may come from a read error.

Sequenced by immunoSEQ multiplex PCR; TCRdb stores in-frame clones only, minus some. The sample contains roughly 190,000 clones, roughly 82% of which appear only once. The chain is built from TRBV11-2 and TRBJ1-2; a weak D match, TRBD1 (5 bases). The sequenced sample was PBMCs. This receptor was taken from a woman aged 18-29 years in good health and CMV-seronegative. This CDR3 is CASSLGGTDYGFTF. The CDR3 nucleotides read TGTGCCAGCAGCTTAGGAGGGACTGATTATGGCTTCACCTTC.